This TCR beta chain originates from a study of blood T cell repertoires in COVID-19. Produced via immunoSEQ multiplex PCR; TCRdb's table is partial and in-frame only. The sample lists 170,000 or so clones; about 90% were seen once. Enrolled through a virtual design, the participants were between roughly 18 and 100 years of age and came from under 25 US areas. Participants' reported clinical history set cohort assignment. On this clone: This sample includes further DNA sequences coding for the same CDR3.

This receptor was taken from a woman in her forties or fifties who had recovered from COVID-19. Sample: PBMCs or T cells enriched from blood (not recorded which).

CDR3 nucleotides: TGCGCCAGCAGCTTGGGAGCGGGAGGGTCCTACGAGCAGTACTTC. As protein: CASSLGAGGSYEQYF. This sequence joins TRBV5-1 and TRBJ2-7, with 10 bases fitting TRBD2. CDR1 SGHRS and CDR2 YFSETQ come from the germline V gene. The CDR3 is made up of 15 amino acids. V lost 0 bases to trimming and J lost 1 base; unmatched junction nucleotides: 1.